This TCR beta chain was sequenced in a study of CD39 and CD103 CD8 tumor-infiltrating T cells. Study results and limitations: Blood and uninvolved lymph node rarely held DP TIL clonotypes. Top 30 DP CD8 TIL clonotypes covered about 50-90% of repertoire.

Trimming at V came to 10 bases and at J to 2 bases, leaving 10 bases not matched to a gene. The CDR3 has 14 residues. The germline V gene has CDR1 ENHRY and CDR2 SYGVKD. CCR7 was ignored; memory CD8 cells were sorted as CD8+CD4-CD45RA-. A remark on this clone: Its antigen is undetermined.

Sequencing was performed with immunoSEQ multiplex PCR; in TCRdb, only in-frame clones are kept and a portion is missing. The table has 15,000 to 20,000 clones, around nine tenths seen once. The J gene is TRBJ1-1, the V gene TRBV10-3, with 7 bases identical to TRBD1. The sequence came from a human donor with head and neck squamous cell carcinoma. Sample: CD8+ T cells sorted from blood. Subset of the sample: total memory CD8 T cells (CD45RA-CCR7+/-) from blood or uninvolved lymph node. The CDR3 sequence: CATARGTANTEAFF. The CDR3 DNA sequence: TGTGCCACAGCCCGAGGGACAGCAAACACTGAAGCTTTCTTT.